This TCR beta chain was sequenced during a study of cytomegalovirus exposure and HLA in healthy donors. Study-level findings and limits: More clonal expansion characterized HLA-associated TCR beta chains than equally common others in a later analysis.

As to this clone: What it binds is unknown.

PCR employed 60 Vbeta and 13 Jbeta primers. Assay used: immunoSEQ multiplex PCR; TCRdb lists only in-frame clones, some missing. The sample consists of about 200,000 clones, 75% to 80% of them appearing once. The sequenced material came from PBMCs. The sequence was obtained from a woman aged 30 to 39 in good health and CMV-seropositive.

CDR3 sequence (DNA): TGTGCCAGCAGCGATTCGGGACTAGCGGGGGGGCCTCCCGAGACCCAGTACTTC. It codes for CASSDSGLAGGPPETQYF. This sequence joins TRBV9 and TRBJ2-5; 16 bases are shared with TRBD2. Germline V gene lookup returns CDR1 SGDLS and CDR2 YYNGEE. This CDR3 is built from 18 residues. The V and J ends lost 3 bases and 5 bases, in that order; junction bases with no gene match: 10.